This T cell receptor (beta chain) was observed in a study of T-cell reconstitution after alpha-beta-depleted transplantation in children. The CDR3 runs 19 residues. From germline, CDR1 is KGHSH and CDR2 LQKENI. The ends lost 0 bases at V and 3 bases at J; junction bases unmatched: 14. The TCRbeta library incorporated unique molecular identifiers. Each CDR3 protein is one row after TCRdb ran MiXCR on the PCR reads. The table has 500,000 or so distinct CDR3 sequences, 30% to 35% seen once. The source is a human donor who donated a stem cell graft to a child with aplastic anemia. V is TRBV18 and J is TRBJ1-1, with 9 bases aligning to TRBD1. The starting material was PBMCs from the stem cell graft donor, obtained from the stem cell graft. DNA of the CDR3: TGTGCCAGCTCACCACCGCGAAACCGACAGGGGACAGGGTACACTGAAGCTTTCTTT. This codes for CASSPPRNRQGTGYTEAFF.